This T cell receptor (beta chain) was identified in a study of cytomegalovirus exposure and HLA in healthy donors. Notes on the study in general: Most of the CMV-associated TCR beta chains (in a later analysis) appeared to be HLA-restricted. TCR beta sequences reportedly predicted most subjects' HLA-A and HLA-B alleles accurately.

Germline CDR1 and CDR2: SGHRS and YFSETQ. The V gene end was trimmed by 0 bases and the J gene end by 7 bases; junction bases not matched to a gene: 4. The CDR3 covers 17 residues. As concerns this clone: The antigen remains undetermined.

The PCR contained 60 Vbeta and 13 Jbeta primers. TCRdb keeps only in-frame clones here, not all; method: immunoSEQ multiplex PCR. In the table there are about 160,000 clones, approximately 82% of which are singletons. The sequence came from a male donor in good health and CMV-seronegative. This sequence joins TRBV5-1 and TRBJ2-1, with 16 bases lining up with TRBD2. Sequenced sample: PBMCs. CDR3 in DNA: TGCGCCAGCAGCTTGGGGGGACTAGCGGGAGGGCCAAATGAGCAGTTCTTC. Translation: CASSLGGLAGGPNEQFF.